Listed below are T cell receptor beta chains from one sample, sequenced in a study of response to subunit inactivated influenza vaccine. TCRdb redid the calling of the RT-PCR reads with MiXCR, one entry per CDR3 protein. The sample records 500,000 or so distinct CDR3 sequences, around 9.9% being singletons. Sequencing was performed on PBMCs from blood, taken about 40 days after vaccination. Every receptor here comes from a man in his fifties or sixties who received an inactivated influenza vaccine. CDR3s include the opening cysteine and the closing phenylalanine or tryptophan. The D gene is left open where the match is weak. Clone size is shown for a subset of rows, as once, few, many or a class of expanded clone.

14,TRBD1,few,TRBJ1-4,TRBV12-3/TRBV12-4,TGTGCCAGTAGAACCGGGACAGTGCCCGAAAAACTGTTTTTT,CASRTGTVPEKLFF
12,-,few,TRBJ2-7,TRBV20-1,TGCAGTGCTAGCCCAGACCTATACGAGCAGTACTTC,CSASPDLYEQYF
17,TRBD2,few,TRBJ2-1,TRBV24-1,TGTGCCACATCCACCACGGGGGGGGGCATCTCCTACAATGAGCAGTTCTTC,CATSTTGGGISYNEQFF
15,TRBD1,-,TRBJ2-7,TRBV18,TGTGCCAGCTCACCACAAGGACAGGGGCCCTACGAGCAGTACTTC,CASSPQGQGPYEQYF
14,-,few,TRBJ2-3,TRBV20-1,TGCAGTGCAATGGGACGCCCAAGCACAGATACGCAGTATTTT,CSAMGRPSTDTQYF
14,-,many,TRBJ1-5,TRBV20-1,TGCAGTGTATGGAGGGGAGGAAGCAATCAGCCCCAGCATTTT,CSVWRGGSNQPQHF
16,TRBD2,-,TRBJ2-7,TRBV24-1,TGTGCCACCAGTGATTTCGGTAGCGGGGGACGCTACGAGCAGTACTTC,CATSDFGSGGRYEQYF
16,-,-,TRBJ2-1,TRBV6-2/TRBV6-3,TGTGCCAGCAGTTACAATTGGGACACCCCCTACAATGAGCAGTTCTTC,CASSYNWDTPYNEQFF
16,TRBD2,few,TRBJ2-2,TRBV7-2,TGTGCCAGCAGGTTGACTAGCGGGGGGGCCGGCGGGGAGCTGTTTTTT,CASRLTSGGAGGELFF
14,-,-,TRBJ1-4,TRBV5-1,TGCGCCAGCAGCTTAGACGGGGATAATGAAAAACTGTTTTTT,CASSLDGDNEKLFF
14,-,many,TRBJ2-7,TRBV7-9,TGTGCCAGCAGCTTAGAAGGCAGATTCTACGAGCAGTACTTC,CASSLEGRFYEQYF
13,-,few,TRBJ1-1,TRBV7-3,TGTGCCAGCAGCCGACGAGAAGGGACTGAAGCTTTCTTT,CASSRREGTEAFF
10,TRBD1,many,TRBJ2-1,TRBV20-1,TGCAGTGCTAAGAGGGACAGGGGGTTCTTC,CSAKRDRGFF
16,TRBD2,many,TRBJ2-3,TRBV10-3,TGTGCCATCAGCAGAGGGACTAGCGGGGACACAGATACGCAGTATTTT,CAISRGTSGDTDTQYF
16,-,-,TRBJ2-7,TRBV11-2,TGTGCCAGCAGCTTAGATACCCAGGTTCTAGGCTACGAGCAGTACTTC,CASSLDTQVLGYEQYF